This TCR beta chain was sequenced during a study of CD8 T cells in ankylosing spondylitis (dated by TCRdb to 2015 to 2018). Broadly, across the study: T cell receptor beta repertoires were profiled in healthy donors and ankylosing spondylitis patients so that disease-linked TCR variants could be found. The whole study cohort included 108 healthy donors and 25 ankylosing spondylitis patients. Peripheral blood was sampled, and synovial fluid was also collected from ankylosing spondylitis patients. Broad study findings and their caveats: Some TCR beta motif variants had previously been reported in synovial fluid and blood of reactive arthritis patients, which suggested common disease-initiation mechanisms. Blood from ankylosing spondylitis patients appeared to be characterized by a TCR beta motif made up of under ten highly homologous amino acid variants. In peripheral blood, the disease-linked clones were found at relatively low frequencies and had a CD8+ phenotype. According to the report, matched synovial fluid samples from ankylosing spondylitis patients were significantly enriched for the disease-linked clones.

Sequencing instrument: Illumina HiSeq 2500. TCR beta libraries were prepared by quantitative 5'-RACE with molecular barcodes. As for how the authors treated the data: Disease-linked TCR variants were identified with a new computational method built on a probabilistic model of VDJ rearrangement. TCRdb ran its own pipeline on the public reads, namely fastp trimming at Q25 and MiXCR clone calling, and kept in-frame beta chains. Each record represents a unique CDR3 protein, reported with the most common genes and DNA among its rows. The V and J calls follow TCRdb's processing rather than the paper's. For this sample the table gives roughly 300,000 distinct CDR3 sequences, of which roughly 8% were detected only once. The ten largest clones take up roughly 15% of the sample. This clonotype was seen ten or more times. Its antigen has not been determined. The input lacks base qualities; no much larger clone sits a single base away.

CDR1 and CDR2 are read off the germline V gene as MDHEN and SYDVKM. The CDR3 covers 13 residues, taking in both the cysteine and the phenylalanine. Here the CDR3 DNA is all that survives: 39 bases in frame from base 1. V and J are truncated by 3 bases and 5 bases respectively, leaving an intervening sequence of 8 bases. The TCR originated in a male donor with ankylosing spondylitis. Sequencing was performed on blood, either unsorted or a sorted T cell fraction (not recorded which). The chain is encoded by TRBV28 joined to TRBJ1-5; the D segment cannot be called with confidence. The DNA sequence is given as TGTGCCAGCAGTTTTGTGGAAGATCAGCCCCAGCATTTT. Translation gives CASSFVEDQPQHF. Reference TRBV28 and TRBJ1-5 genes cover what lies past the CDR3, so the full variable domain is DVKVTQSSRYLVKRTGEKVFLECVQDMDHENMFWYRQDPGLGLRLIYFSYDVKMKEKGDIPEGYSVSREKKERFSLILESASTNQTSMYLCASSFVEDQPQHFGDGTRLSIL.